The rows below give T cell receptor beta chains drawn from one sample of a study of cytomegalovirus exposure and HLA in healthy donors. TCRdb keeps only in-frame clones here, not all; method: immunoSEQ multiplex PCR. There are 72,000 or so clones in the sample; around 61% occur only once, and 3% to 3.5% lies in the top ten. Sequenced: PBMCs. The receptor set was obtained from a woman between 45 and 60 years old in good health and CMV-seronegative. The CDR3 runs from the conserved cysteine through the conserved F or W. D genes are given only for firm matches. Part of the rows lack a size; the others show once, few, many or a class for expanded clones.

v_gene: TRBV5-1; abundance: .; d_gene: TRBD2; j_gene: TRBJ2-3; CDR3aa: CASSGTSGSTDTQYF; CDR3nt: TGCGCCAGCAGCGGGACTAGCGGGAGCACAGATACGCAGTATTTT
v_gene: TRBV2; abundance: .; d_gene: TRBD2; j_gene: TRBJ2-2; CDR3aa: CASGTSGLGELFF; CDR3nt: TGTGCCAGCGGGACTAGCGGTTTGGGGGAGCTGTTTTTT
v_gene: TRBV9; abundance: few; d_gene: TRBD2; j_gene: TRBJ2-7; CDR3aa: CASSVGLAGAYEQYF; CDR3nt: TGTGCCAGCAGCGTTGGACTAGCGGGAGCCTACGAGCAGTACTTC
v_gene: TRBV5-1; abundance: .; d_gene: .; j_gene: TRBJ2-1; CDR3aa: CASSPGDEQFF; CDR3nt: TGCGCCAGCAGCCCCGGGGATGAGCAGTTCTTC
v_gene: TRBV5-1; abundance: .; d_gene: .; j_gene: TRBJ1-1; CDR3aa: CASSPQGSRTEAFF; CDR3nt: TGCGCCAGCAGCCCGCAGGGTAGCAGAACTGAAGCTTTCTTT
v_gene: TRBV5-1; abundance: .; d_gene: .; j_gene: TRBJ2-1; CDR3aa: CASSLQQSSYNEQFF; CDR3nt: TGCGCCAGCAGCTTGCAACAGAGCTCCTACAATGAGCAGTTCTTC
v_gene: TRBV11-3; abundance: .; d_gene: .; j_gene: TRBJ2-7; CDR3aa: CASSLEAGYEQYF; CDR3nt: TGTGCCAGCAGCTTAGAGGCGGGGTACGAGCAGTACTTC
v_gene: TRBV6-5; abundance: .; d_gene: .; j_gene: TRBJ1-1; CDR3aa: CASSYMGANTEAFF; CDR3nt: TGTGCCAGCAGTTACATGGGGGCTAACACTGAAGCTTTCTTT
v_gene: TRBV21-1; abundance: .; d_gene: .; j_gene: TRBJ2-1; CDR3aa: CASTQHRYNEQFF; CDR3nt: TGTGCCAGCACCCAACACAGGTACAATGAGCAGTTCTTC
v_gene: TRBV25-1; abundance: few; d_gene: .; j_gene: TRBJ1-5; CDR3aa: CASSESGSNQPQHF; CDR3nt: TGTGCCAGCAGTGAATCAGGAAGCAATCAGCCCCAGCATTTT
v_gene: TRBV5-1; abundance: few; d_gene: TRBD2; j_gene: TRBJ2-1; CDR3aa: CASSFTSGSNEQFF; CDR3nt: TGCGCCAGCAGCTTCACTAGCGGGAGCAATGAGCAGTTCTTC
v_gene: TRBV28; abundance: .; d_gene: TRBD1; j_gene: TRBJ2-2; CDR3aa: CASLTGADTGELFF; CDR3nt: TGTGCCAGCCTAACAGGGGCGGACACCGGGGAGCTGTTTTTT
v_gene: TRBV2; abundance: .; d_gene: .; j_gene: TRBJ2-3; CDR3aa: CASTPDKRTDTQYF; CDR3nt: TGTGCCAGCACTCCGGACAAACGCACAGATACGCAGTATTTT
v_gene: TRBV7-3; abundance: .; d_gene: .; j_gene: TRBJ2-1; CDR3aa: CASSQQPLLREQFF; CDR3nt: TGTGCCAGCAGCCAACAACCGCTTTTGCGGGAGCAGTTCTTC
v_gene: TRBV7-2; abundance: .; d_gene: .; j_gene: TRBJ1-2; CDR3aa: CASSTLYDIFKGYTF; CDR3nt: TGTGCCAGCAGCACCCTTTATGACATTTTTAAAGGCTACACCTTC
v_gene: TRBV19; abundance: once; d_gene: .; j_gene: TRBJ2-3; CDR3aa: CASSGQTDTQYF; CDR3nt: TGTGCCAGTAGCGGACAGACAGATACGCAGTATTTT
v_gene: TRBV7-2; abundance: .; d_gene: .; j_gene: TRBJ2-7; CDR3aa: CASSTRRETYEQYF; CDR3nt: TGTGCCAGCAGCACCCGACGGGAAACCTACGAGCAGTACTTC
v_gene: TRBV11-2; abundance: .; d_gene: TRBD2; j_gene: TRBJ2-3; CDR3aa: CASSLVAGGPGDTQYF; CDR3nt: TGTGCCAGCAGCTTGGTCGCGGGAGGGCCGGGAGATACGCAGTATTTT
v_gene: TRBV6-5; abundance: .; d_gene: .; j_gene: TRBJ1-1; CDR3aa: CASPRRGGNTEAFF; CDR3nt: TGTGCCAGTCCGAGGCGGGGAGGGAACACTGAAGCTTTCTTT
v_gene: TRBV9; abundance: .; d_gene: .; j_gene: TRBJ2-3; CDR3aa: CASSVVGGTDTQYF; CDR3nt: TGTGCCAGCAGCGTAGTCGGGGGCACAGATACGCAGTATTTT
v_gene: TRBV9; abundance: .; d_gene: .; j_gene: TRBJ2-1; CDR3aa: CASSPPRENEQFF; CDR3nt: TGTGCCAGCAGCCCGCCTAGGGAGAATGAGCAGTTCTTC
v_gene: TRBV6-5; abundance: .; d_gene: .; j_gene: TRBJ2-7; CDR3aa: CASSYSRGYEQYF; CDR3nt: TGTGCCAGCAGTTACTCGCGGGGCTACGAGCAGTACTTC
v_gene: TRBV10-3; abundance: .; d_gene: TRBD1; j_gene: TRBJ2-7; CDR3aa: CAISPGTAYEQYF; CDR3nt: TGTGCCATCAGTCCCGGGACAGCCTACGAGCAGTACTTC
v_gene: TRBV27; abundance: .; d_gene: .; j_gene: TRBJ2-1; CDR3aa: CASSLGASSMTSYNEQFF; CDR3nt: TGTGCCAGCAGTTTAGGGGCGAGCAGTATGACTTCCTACAATGAGCAGTTCTTC
v_gene: TRBV9; abundance: once; d_gene: TRBD1; j_gene: TRBJ2-1; CDR3aa: CASSVDGKGAFNEQFF; CDR3nt: TGTGCCAGCAGCGTAGATGGGAAGGGGGCGTTTAATGAGCAGTTCTTC
v_gene: TRBV4-1; abundance: .; d_gene: TRBD2; j_gene: TRBJ2-5; CDR3aa: CASSQVELAGETQYF; CDR3nt: TGCGCCAGCAGCCAAGTAGAACTAGCGGGAGAGACCCAGTACTTC
v_gene: TRBV19; abundance: medium-sized; d_gene: .; j_gene: TRBJ1-1; CDR3aa: CASNLNRGGTEAFF; CDR3nt: TGTGCCAGTAATCTTAATAGGGGCGGCACTGAAGCTTTCTTT
v_gene: TRBV6-6; abundance: .; d_gene: TRBD2; j_gene: TRBJ2-7; CDR3aa: CASSPTSGPSYEQYF; CDR3nt: TGTGCCAGCAGTCCGACTAGCGGACCCTCCTACGAGCAGTACTTC
v_gene: TRBV7-9; abundance: .; d_gene: TRBD1; j_gene: TRBJ1-2; CDR3aa: CASSLDPPDRVSHGYTF; CDR3nt: TGTGCCAGCAGCTTAGACCCGCCGGACAGGGTAAGCCATGGCTACACCTTC
v_gene: TRBV4-2; abundance: few; d_gene: .; j_gene: TRBJ1-1; CDR3aa: CASSQVRQGLRPFF; CDR3nt: TGTGCCAGCAGCCAAGTTAGGCAGGGTTTGAGACCTTTCTTT
v_gene: TRBV4-3; abundance: once; d_gene: .; j_gene: TRBJ1-3; CDR3aa: CASSQTTAGSGNTIYF; CDR3nt: TGCGCCAGCAGCCAAACGACAGCCGGCTCTGGAAACACCATATATTTT
v_gene: TRBV5-1; abundance: once; d_gene: .; j_gene: TRBJ2-7; CDR3aa: CASSFRESGYEQYF; CDR3nt: TGCGCCAGCAGCTTCCGGGAAAGCGGCTACGAGCAGTACTTC
v_gene: TRBV4-1; abundance: .; d_gene: .; j_gene: TRBJ2-7; CDR3aa: CASSPPEQAGSYEQYF; CDR3nt: TGCGCCAGCAGCCCTCCCGAGCAGGCGGGGTCCTACGAGCAGTACTTC
v_gene: TRBV4-2; abundance: few; d_gene: TRBD2; j_gene: TRBJ2-5; CDR3aa: CASSQRPGLSGGSETQYF; CDR3nt: TGTGCCAGCAGCCAAAGACCCGGGCTTAGCGGGGGGAGTGAGACCCAGTACTTC
v_gene: TRBV7-2; abundance: once; d_gene: .; j_gene: TRBJ2-7; CDR3aa: CASSLGVPYEQYF; CDR3nt: TGTGCCAGCAGCTTAGGCGTCCCCTACGAGCAGTACTTC
v_gene: TRBV18; abundance: few; d_gene: TRBD2; j_gene: TRBJ2-1; CDR3aa: CASSRGLAGYNEQFF; CDR3nt: TGTGCCAGCTCACGGGGACTAGCGGGTTACAATGAGCAGTTCTTC
v_gene: TRBV28; abundance: .; d_gene: TRBD1; j_gene: TRBJ1-1; CDR3aa: CASYRQGRNTEAFF; CDR3nt: TGTGCCAGCTACCGACAGGGGAGGAACACTGAAGCTTTCTTT
v_gene: TRBV10-3; abundance: .; d_gene: TRBD2; j_gene: TRBJ2-2; CDR3aa: CATSGAGGNTGELFF; CDR3nt: TGTGCCACCTCAGGGGCGGGAGGAAACACCGGGGAGCTGTTTTTT
v_gene: TRBV7-2; abundance: .; d_gene: TRBD2; j_gene: TRBJ2-7; CDR3aa: CASSFELAGPFYEQYF; CDR3nt: TGTGCCAGCAGCTTCGAACTAGCGGGACCCTTCTACGAGCAGTACTTC
v_gene: TRBV2; abundance: few; d_gene: .; j_gene: TRBJ1-1; CDR3aa: CASSENRETEAFF; CDR3nt: TGTGCCAGCAGTGAGAACAGGGAAACTGAAGCTTTCTTT
v_gene: TRBV27; abundance: .; d_gene: TRBD1; j_gene: TRBJ1-5; CDR3aa: CASSLFPGGAGQPQHF; CDR3nt: TGTGCCAGCAGTTTATTTCCAGGGGGCGCCGGTCAGCCCCAGCATTTT
v_gene: TRBV5-1; abundance: .; d_gene: .; j_gene: TRBJ2-1; CDR3aa: CASSFGSLYNEQFF; CDR3nt: TGCGCCAGCAGCTTCGGGAGTCTTTACAATGAGCAGTTCTTC
v_gene: TRBV7-2; abundance: once; d_gene: .; j_gene: TRBJ1-2; CDR3aa: CASSPVREGVKGYTF; CDR3nt: TGTGCCAGCAGCCCAGTTCGCGAGGGGGTTAAGGGCTACACCTTC